What follows are 13 T cell receptor beta chains derived from one specimen sequenced in a study of OX40 agonist ivuxolimab in advanced cancers. Measured with immunoSEQ multiplex PCR; TCRdb has only the in-frame clones, and not every one. The table records about 53,000 clones, 82% of them present only once. This specimen was CD4+ or CD8+ T cells sorted from blood, taken in a trial of the OX40 agonist ivuxolimab. The origin of the receptors is an adult with an advanced solid tumor such as melanoma, head and neck, liver or kidney cancer.

This chain uses TRBV6-1 with TRBJ1-2; a weak D match, TRBD1 (6 bases). The length of the CDR3 is 15 residues. V was clipped by 7 bases and J by 6 bases, with 21 bases between them. CDR1 MNHNS and CDR2 SASEGT come from the germline V gene. The CDR3 protein is CASTKTRGTPDGYTF. CDR3 bases: TGTGCCAGCACCAAAACAAGGGGGACTCCAGATGGCTACACCTTC.

This rearrangement joins TRBV6-1 to TRBJ2-7, with D maybe TRBD2 (7 bases). The germline V gene has CDR1 MNHNS and CDR2 SASEGT. Between the trimmed V and J ends, which lost 3 bases and 6 bases, there was a span of 12 bases. There are 13 residues in the CDR3. The CDR3 DNA reads TGTGCCAGCAGTGAGCGGGGGCTAACCGAGCAGTACTTC. This codes for CASSERGLTEQYF.

Only one count was recorded for this clone. The rearrangement joins TRBV6-1 to TRBJ2-7, with TRBD1 as a possible D gene (5 bases). In germline, CDR1 is MNHNS, CDR2 SASEGT. The CDR3 totals 14 residues. V dropped 2 bases and J dropped 7 bases, with 15 bases sitting between them. DNA of the CDR3: TGTGCCAGCAGTGAATATGGGGCAACTCGTGAGCAGTACTTC. Translating it yields CASSEYGATREQYF.

This clone was found once. The chain has TRBV6-5 and TRBJ2-1, with D unresolved. V was pared by 3 bases and J by 1 base, with 4 bases between. Germline assignment: CDR1 MNHEY and CDR2 SVGAGI. The CDR3 runs 13 residues. CDR3 nucleotide sequence: TGTGCCAGCAGTTATAAATCCTACAATGAGCAGTTCTTC. Translation gives CASSYKSYNEQFF.

The CDR3, as DNA: TGTGTCACAGGCCCCCCTGGGGCCAACGTCCTGACTTTC. This codes for CVTGPPGANVLTF. This sequence joins TRBV6-1 and TRBJ2-6; possible D gene TRBD1, 5 bases. CDR1 MNHNS and CDR2 SASEGT come from the germline V gene. This CDR3 is built from 13 residues.

The rearrangement uses TRBV2 and TRBJ2-4; 9 bases are a match to TRBD2. V trimming: 2 bases; J trimming: 15 bases; junction bases outside the gene matches: 11. The CDR3 has 14 amino acids. The germline gives CDR1 SNHLY, CDR2 FYNNEI. CDR3 DNA: TGTGCCAGCAGTGAACGCGGGGGGGCCGGGAAACGGTACTTC. As protein: CASSERGGAGKRYF.

V is TRBV5-4 and J is TRBJ2-5; the D gene could be TRBD1 or TRBD2 (5 bases each). The CDR3 contains 15 residues. Germline CDR1 SGHNT, CDR2 YYREEE (reference sequence). Between the trimmed V and J ends, which lost 4 bases and 0 bases, there was a span of 13 bases. CDR3: CASSVTGTDQETQYF. The DNA for the CDR3 is TGTGCCAGCAGCGTAACCGGGACCGACCAAGAGACCCAGTACTTC.

This CDR3 reads CASSWTQGIGAEQYF. CDR3 bases: TGTGCCAGCAGTTGGACACAGGGGATTGGCGCCGAGCAGTACTTC. The V call is TRBV27, the J call TRBJ2-7; 7 bases agree with TRBD1. J gave up 6 bases and V 4 bases, and 12 bases lay outside the gene matches. The CDR3 has 15 residues. Germline lookup yields CDR1 MNHEY and CDR2 SMNVEV (reference sequence).

This rearrangement joins TRBV6-4 to TRBJ2-1; TRBD2 matches 14 bases. CDR3 length: 18 amino acids. J gave up 0 bases and V 6 bases, and 7 bases lay outside the gene matches. The germline V gene encodes CDR1 MRHNA and CDR2 SNTAGT. The CDR3 reads CASRQTSGRGGSYNEQFF. CDR3 nucleotide sequence: TGTGCCAGCAGGCAGACTAGCGGGAGGGGGGGCTCCTACAATGAGCAGTTCTTC.

This clone came up a few times. The J gene is TRBJ1-2, the V gene TRBV7-2; D call uncertain. This CDR3 spans 14 amino acids. Germline lookup yields CDR1 SGHTA and CDR2 FQGNSA. V was cut by 1 base and J by 2 bases, with 8 bases left in between. This chain's CDR3 is CASSLESQNYGYTF. The CDR3 coding sequence is TGTGCCAGCAGCTTAGAATCACAGAACTATGGCTACACCTTC.

This clone was found a few times. The chain joins TRBV5-6 to TRBJ1-2; maybe TRBD1 (5 bases). V lost 5 bases and J 2 bases, leaving 13 bases between the germline ends. Germline V gene lookup returns CDR1 SGHDT and CDR2 YYEEEE. The CDR3 is made up of 14 amino acids. CDR3 sequence: CASRRRDGNYGYTF. DNA of the CDR3: TGTGCCAGCAGGAGACGGGACGGGAACTATGGCTACACCTTC.

The chain has TRBV11-2 and TRBJ2-3, with 7 nucleotides matching TRBD2. CDR1 is SGHAT and CDR2 is FQNNGV in the germline V gene. The CDR3 loop spans 16 amino acids. The J segment lost 4 bases and the V segment lost 0 bases, leaving 7 bases of the junction unmatched. This CDR3 reads CASSLEGRVGADTQYF. DNA for the CDR3: TGTGCCAGCAGCTTAGAAGGGAGGGTAGGCGCAGATACGCAGTATTTT. Supplemented by reference TRBV11-2 and TRBJ2-3, the full variable domain reads EAGVAQSPRYKIIEKRQSVAFWCNPISGHATLYWYQQILGQGPKLLIQFQNNGVVDDSQLPKDRFSAERLKGVDSTLKIQPAKLEDSAVYLCASSLEGRVGADTQYFGPGTRLTVL.

The CDR3 sequence is CSVGGGFGVYTEAFF. The CDR3 nucleotides read TGCAGCGTTGGCGGGGGCTTTGGGGTGTACACTGAAGCTTTCTTT. The chain recombines TRBV29-1 with TRBJ1-1; perhaps TRBD1 as D (6 bases). The V gene lost 4 bases and the J gene lost 3 bases, with 18 bases spanning the gap. CDR1 is SQVTM, CDR2 ANQGSEA, per germline. This CDR3 has 15 residues.